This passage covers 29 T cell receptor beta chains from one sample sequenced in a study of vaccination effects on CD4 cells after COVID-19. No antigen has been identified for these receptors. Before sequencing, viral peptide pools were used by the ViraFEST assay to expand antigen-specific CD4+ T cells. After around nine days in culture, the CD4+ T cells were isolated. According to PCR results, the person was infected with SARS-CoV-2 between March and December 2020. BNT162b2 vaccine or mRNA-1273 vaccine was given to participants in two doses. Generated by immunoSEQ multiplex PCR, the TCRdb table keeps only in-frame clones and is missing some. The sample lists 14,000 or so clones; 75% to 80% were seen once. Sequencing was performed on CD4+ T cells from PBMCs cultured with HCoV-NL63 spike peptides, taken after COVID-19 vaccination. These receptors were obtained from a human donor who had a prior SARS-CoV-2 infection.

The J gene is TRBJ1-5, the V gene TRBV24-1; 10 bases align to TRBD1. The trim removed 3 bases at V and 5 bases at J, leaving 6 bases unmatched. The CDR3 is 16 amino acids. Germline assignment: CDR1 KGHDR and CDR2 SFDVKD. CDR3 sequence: CATSDPRQGADQPQHF. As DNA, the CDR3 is TGTGCCACCAGTGATCCTCGACAGGGGGCAGATCAGCCCCAGCATTTT.

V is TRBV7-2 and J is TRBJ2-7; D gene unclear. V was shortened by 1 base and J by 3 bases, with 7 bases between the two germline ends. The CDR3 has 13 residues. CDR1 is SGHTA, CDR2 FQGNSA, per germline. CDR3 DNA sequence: TGTGCCAGCAGCTTAGGCTACAACTACGAGCAGTACTTC. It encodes CASSLGYNYEQYF. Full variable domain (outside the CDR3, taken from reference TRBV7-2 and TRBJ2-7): GAGVSQSPSNKVTEKGKDVELRCDPISGHTALYWYRQSLGQGLEFLIYFQGNSAPDKSGLPSDRFSAERTGGSVSTLTIQRTQQEDSAVYLCASSLGYNYEQYFGPGTRLTVT.

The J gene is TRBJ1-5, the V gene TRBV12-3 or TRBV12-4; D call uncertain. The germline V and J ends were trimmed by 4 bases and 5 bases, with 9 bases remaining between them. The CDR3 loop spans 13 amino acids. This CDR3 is CASSWRSHQPQHF. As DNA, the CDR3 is TGTGCCAGCAGTTGGAGGTCACATCAGCCCCAGCATTTT.

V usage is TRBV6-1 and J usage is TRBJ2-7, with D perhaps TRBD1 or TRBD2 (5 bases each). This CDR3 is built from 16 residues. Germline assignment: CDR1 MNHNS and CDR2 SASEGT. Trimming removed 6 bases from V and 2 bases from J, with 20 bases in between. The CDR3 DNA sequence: TGTGCCAGCAGAGAACGCCGGGACGGAAAGACCTACGAGCAGTACTTC. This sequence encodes CASRERRDGKTYEQYF.

The CDR3 nucleotides read TGTGCCAGCAGTTACTCGAGTGGGGGTGATACGCAGTATTTT. It yields the protein CASSYSSGGDTQYF. This chain joins TRBV6-6 and TRBJ2-3; TRBD1 or TRBD2 may be the D gene (5 bases each). Looked up from germline, CDR1 is MNHNY and CDR2 is SVGAGI (reference sequence). This CDR3 region has 14 residues. Trimming left V 0 bases short and J 6 bases short, with 10 bases between.

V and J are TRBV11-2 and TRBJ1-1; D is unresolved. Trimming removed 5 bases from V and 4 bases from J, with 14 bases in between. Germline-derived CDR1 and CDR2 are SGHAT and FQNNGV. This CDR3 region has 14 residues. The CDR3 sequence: CASSADRVGTEAFF. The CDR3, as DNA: TGTGCCAGCAGCGCCGATAGGGTCGGCACTGAAGCTTTCTTT.

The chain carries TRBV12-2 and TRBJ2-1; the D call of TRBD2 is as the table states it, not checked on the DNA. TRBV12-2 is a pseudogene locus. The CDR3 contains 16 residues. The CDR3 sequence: CASRPLAGKLGNEQFF. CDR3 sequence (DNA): TGTGCAAGTCGCCCACTAGCGGGAAAGTTGGGGAATGAGCAGTTCTTC.

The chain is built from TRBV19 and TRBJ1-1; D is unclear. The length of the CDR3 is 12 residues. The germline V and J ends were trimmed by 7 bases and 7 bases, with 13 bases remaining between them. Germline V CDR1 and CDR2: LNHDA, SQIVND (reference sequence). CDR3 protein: CASTPDYGEAFF. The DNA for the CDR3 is TGTGCCAGTACCCCGGACTACGGTGAAGCTTTCTTT.

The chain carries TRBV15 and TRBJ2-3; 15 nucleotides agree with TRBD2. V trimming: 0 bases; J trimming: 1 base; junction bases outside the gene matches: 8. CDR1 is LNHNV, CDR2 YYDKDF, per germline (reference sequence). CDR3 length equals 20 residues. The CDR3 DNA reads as TGTGCCACCAGCAGAGATCTTGGGACTAGCGGGGGGTTCGGCACAGATACGCAGTATTTT. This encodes CATSRDLGTSGGFGTDTQYF. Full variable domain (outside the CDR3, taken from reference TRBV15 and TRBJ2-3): DAMVIQNPRYQVTQFGKPVTLSCSQTLNHNVMYWYQQKSSQAPKLLFHYYDKDFNNEADTPDNFQSRRPNTSFCFLDIRSPGLGDTAMYLCATSRDLGTSGGFGTDTQYFGPGTRLTVL.

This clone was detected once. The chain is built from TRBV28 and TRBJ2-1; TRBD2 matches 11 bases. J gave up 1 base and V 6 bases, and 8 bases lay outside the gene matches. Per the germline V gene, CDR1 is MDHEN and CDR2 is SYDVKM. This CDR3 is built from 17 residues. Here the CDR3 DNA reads TGTGCCAGCAGGCCACTAGCGGGAGATTTTTCCTACAATGAGCAGTTCTTC. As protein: CASRPLAGDFSYNEQFF.

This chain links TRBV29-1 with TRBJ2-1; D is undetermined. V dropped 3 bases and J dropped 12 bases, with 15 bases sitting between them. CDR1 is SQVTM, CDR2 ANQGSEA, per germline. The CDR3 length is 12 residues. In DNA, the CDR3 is TGCAGCGTTGATCTCGGCGTAGGGATGCAGTTCTTC. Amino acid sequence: CSVDLGVGMQFF.

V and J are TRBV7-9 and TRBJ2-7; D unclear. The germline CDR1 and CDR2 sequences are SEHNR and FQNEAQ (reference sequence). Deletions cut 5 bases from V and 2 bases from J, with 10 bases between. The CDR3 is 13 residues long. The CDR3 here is CASSLEGTYEQYF. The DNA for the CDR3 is TGTGCCAGCAGCCTAGAAGGGACCTACGAGCAGTACTTC.

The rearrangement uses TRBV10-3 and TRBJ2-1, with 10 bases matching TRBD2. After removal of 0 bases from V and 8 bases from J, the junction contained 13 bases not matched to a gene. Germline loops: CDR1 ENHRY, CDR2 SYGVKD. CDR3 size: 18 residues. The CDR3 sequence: CAISESPGSGREIDEQFF. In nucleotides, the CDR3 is TGTGCCATCAGTGAGTCCCCAGGGAGCGGGAGGGAGATCGATGAGCAGTTCTTC.

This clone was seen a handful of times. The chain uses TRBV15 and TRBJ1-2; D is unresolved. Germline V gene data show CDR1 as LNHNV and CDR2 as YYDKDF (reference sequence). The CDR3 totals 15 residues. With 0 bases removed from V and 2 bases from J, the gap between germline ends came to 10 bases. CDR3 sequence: CATSRELGLNYGYTF. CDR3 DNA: TGTGCCACCAGCAGAGAACTGGGGTTAAACTATGGCTACACCTTC.

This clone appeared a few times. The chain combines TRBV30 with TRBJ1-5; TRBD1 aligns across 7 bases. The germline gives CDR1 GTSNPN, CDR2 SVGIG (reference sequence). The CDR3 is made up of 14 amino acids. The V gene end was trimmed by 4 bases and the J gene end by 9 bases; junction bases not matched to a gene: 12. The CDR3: CAWTVGGEGAPQHF. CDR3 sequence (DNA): TGTGCCTGGACAGTCGGGGGGGAGGGGGCGCCCCAGCATTTT. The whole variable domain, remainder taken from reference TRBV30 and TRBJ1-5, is SQTIHQWPATLVQPVGSPLSLECTVEGTSNPNLYWYRQAAGRGLQLLFYSVGIGQISSEVPQNLSASRPQDRQFILSSKKLLLSDSGFYLCAWTVGGEGAPQHFGDGTRLSIL.

CDR3 nucleotide sequence: TGCAGTGCAAGTCCCCGGGGGGGCCCAGTTACCCAGTACTTC. Amino acid sequence: CSASPRGGPVTQYF. V and J are TRBV20-1 and TRBJ2-5, with 8 bases fitting TRBD2. The V and J ends lost 6 bases and 8 bases, in that order; junction bases with no gene match: 14. Germline CDR1 DFQATT, CDR2 SNEGSKA (reference sequence). The CDR3 sequence is 14 residues long.

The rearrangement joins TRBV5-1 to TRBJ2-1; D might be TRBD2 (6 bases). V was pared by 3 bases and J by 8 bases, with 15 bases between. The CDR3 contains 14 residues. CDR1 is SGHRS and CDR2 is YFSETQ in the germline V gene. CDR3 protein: CASSSVGPGDEQFF. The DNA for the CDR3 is TGCGCCAGCAGCTCGGTTGGGCCGGGGGATGAGCAGTTCTTC.

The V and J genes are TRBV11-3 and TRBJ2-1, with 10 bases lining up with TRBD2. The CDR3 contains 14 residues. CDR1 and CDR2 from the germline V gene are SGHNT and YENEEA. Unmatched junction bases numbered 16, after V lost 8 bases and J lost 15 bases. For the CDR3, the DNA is TGTGCCAGCCGTACCGGGACTAGCGTCCCACCCACGTTCTTC. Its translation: CASRTGTSVPPTFF.

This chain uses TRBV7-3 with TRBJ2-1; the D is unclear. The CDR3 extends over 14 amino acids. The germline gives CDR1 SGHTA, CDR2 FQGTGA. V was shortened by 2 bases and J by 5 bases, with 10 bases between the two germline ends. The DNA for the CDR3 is TGTGCCAGCAGCTTACTTGGCACCGACAATGAGCAGTTCTTC. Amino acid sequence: CASSLLGTDNEQFF.

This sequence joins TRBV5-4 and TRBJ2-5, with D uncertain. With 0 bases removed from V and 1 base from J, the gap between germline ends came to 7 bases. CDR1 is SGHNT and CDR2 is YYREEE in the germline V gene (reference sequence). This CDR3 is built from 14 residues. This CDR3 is CASSLVSSQETQYF. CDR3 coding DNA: TGTGCCAGCAGCTTGGTGTCTAGCCAAGAGACCCAGTACTTC.

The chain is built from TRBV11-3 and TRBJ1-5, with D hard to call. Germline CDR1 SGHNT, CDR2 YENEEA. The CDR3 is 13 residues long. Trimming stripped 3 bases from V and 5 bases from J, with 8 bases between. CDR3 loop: CASSLYPDQPQHF. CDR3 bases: TGTGCCAGCAGCTTGTATCCGGATCAGCCCCAGCATTTT. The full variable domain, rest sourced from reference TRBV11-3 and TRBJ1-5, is EAGVVQSPRYKIIEKKQPVAFWCNPISGHNTLYWYLQNLGQGPELLIRYENEEAVDDSQLPKDRFSAERLKGVDSTLKIQPAELGDSAVYLCASSLYPDQPQHFGDGTRLSIL.

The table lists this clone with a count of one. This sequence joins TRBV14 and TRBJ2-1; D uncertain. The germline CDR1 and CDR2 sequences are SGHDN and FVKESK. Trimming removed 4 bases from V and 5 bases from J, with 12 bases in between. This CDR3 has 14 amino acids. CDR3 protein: CASSRLDSDNEQFF. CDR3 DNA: TGTGCCAGCAGCCGTCTCGACTCAGACAATGAGCAGTTCTTC.

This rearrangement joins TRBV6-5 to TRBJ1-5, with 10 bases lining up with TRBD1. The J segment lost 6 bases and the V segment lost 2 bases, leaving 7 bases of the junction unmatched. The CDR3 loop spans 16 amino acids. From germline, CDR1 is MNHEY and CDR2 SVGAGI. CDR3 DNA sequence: TGTGCCAGCAGTTACGTGGGACAGGGGCTTCGTCAGCCCCAGCATTTT. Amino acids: CASSYVGQGLRQPQHF.

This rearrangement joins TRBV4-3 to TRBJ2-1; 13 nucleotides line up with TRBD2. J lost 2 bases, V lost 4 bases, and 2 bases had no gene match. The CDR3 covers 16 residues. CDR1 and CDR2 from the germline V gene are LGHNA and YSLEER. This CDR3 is CASSPGLAGPYNEQFF. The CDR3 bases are TGCGCCAGCAGCCCGGGACTAGCGGGGCCCTACAATGAGCAGTTCTTC.

This CDR3 reads CASSSDRLNTEAFF. CDR3 in DNA: TGTGCCAGCAGTTCGGACAGGTTGAACACTGAAGCTTTCTTT. The chain joins TRBV28 to TRBJ1-1; TRBD1 matches 7 bases. The germline gives CDR1 MDHEN, CDR2 SYDVKM. This CDR3 comprises 14 residues. V was pared by 4 bases and J by 0 bases, with 2 bases of the junction left unmatched.

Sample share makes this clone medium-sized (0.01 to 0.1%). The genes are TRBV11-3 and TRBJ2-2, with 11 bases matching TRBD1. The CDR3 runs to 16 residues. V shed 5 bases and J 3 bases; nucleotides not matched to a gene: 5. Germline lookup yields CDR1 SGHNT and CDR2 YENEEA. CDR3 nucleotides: TGTGCCAGCAGCCTAAGGACAGGGGGCGACACCGGGGAGCTGTTTTTT. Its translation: CASSLRTGGDTGELFF.

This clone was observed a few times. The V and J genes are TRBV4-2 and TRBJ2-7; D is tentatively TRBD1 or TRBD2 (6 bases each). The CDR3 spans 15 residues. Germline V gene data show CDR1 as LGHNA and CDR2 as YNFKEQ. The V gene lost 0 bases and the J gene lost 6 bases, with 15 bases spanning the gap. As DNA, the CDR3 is TGTGCCAGCAGCCAAGATCGGGGGCAGGGTCGCGAGCAGTACTTC. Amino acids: CASSQDRGQGREQYF.

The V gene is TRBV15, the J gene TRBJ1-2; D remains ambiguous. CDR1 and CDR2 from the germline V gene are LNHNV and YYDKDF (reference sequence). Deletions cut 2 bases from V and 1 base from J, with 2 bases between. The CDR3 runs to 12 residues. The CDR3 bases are TGTGCCACCAGCAGAAGTAACTATGGCTACACCTTC. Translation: CATSRSNYGYTF. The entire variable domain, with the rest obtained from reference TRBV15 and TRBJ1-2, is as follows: DAMVIQNPRYQVTQFGKPVTLSCSQTLNHNVMYWYQQKSSQAPKLLFHYYDKDFNNEADTPDNFQSRRPNTSFCFLDIRSPGLGDTAMYLCATSRSNYGYTFGSGTRLTVV.

The CDR3, as DNA: TGTGCCAGCAGCCTGGGACAGGGGGCCTACGAGCAGTACTTC. Translated, it gives CASSLGQGAYEQYF. The genes are TRBV5-6 and TRBJ2-7; 11 bases align to TRBD1. CDR3 size: 14 residues. Losses at the gene ends were 4 bases for V and 2 bases for J; bases not matched to a gene: 2. CDR1 SGHDT and CDR2 YYEEEE come from the germline V gene.